The rows below give T cell receptor beta chains drawn from one sample of a study of T cell responses to AZD1222 COVID-19 vaccine. The assay was immunoSEQ multiplex PCR, and TCRdb's table has in-frame clones only and misses some. The profile shows some 140,000 clones, 80% to 95% of them singletons. The sample was peripheral blood, taken on day 0 of AZD1222 vaccination. The receptors were gathered from an adult in good health. The CDR3 runs from the conserved cysteine through the conserved F or W. The D gene is left open where the match is weak. Clone sizes are given selectively: once, few, many, or a class where the clone is expanded.

d_gene	v_gene	j_gene	abundance	CDR3aa
NA	TRBV21-1	TRBJ2-3	once	CADNRPARKRSCTDTQYF
TRBD1	TRBV19	TRBJ1-3	NA	CASSATGSGNTIYF
NA	TRBV4-2	TRBJ1-6	NA	CASSQGGASSYNSPLHF
NA	TRBV27	TRBJ2-3	NA	CASSLYGTARTDTQYF
TRBD2	TRBV9	TRBJ2-5	NA	CASSPRSPAGAQETQYF
NA	TRBV5-8	TRBJ1-4	NA	CASSFYRAVSNEKLFF
TRBD2	TRBV3-1/TRBV3-2	TRBJ2-3	NA	CASSQVPSGRAADTQYF
NA	TRBV7-3	TRBJ2-2	NA	CASSPYEGPQTGELFF
NA	TRBV7-8	TRBJ2-7	NA	CASTDRDFPYEQYF
NA	TRBV19	TRBJ2-7	NA	CASSRARYDEQYF
TRBD2	TRBV9	TRBJ2-5	NA	CASSVRAGGGETQYF
TRBD1	TRBV27	TRBJ1-4	NA	CASSQGQGGEKLFF
NA	TRBV5-5	TRBJ1-1	NA	CASSPHRTGNTEAFF
NA	TRBV9	TRBJ1-1	NA	CASSRRGMNTEAFF
TRBD2	TRBV7-3	TRBJ2-1	NA	CASSLQGAGTDNEQFF
NA	TRBV28	TRBJ1-6	NA	CASSLAGQYNSPLHF
NA	TRBV28	TRBJ2-1	NA	CASSYPLGGGLGEQFF
NA	TRBV4-1	TRBJ2-7	NA	CASSQDPPGEVYEQYF
NA	TRBV12-3/TRBV12-4	TRBJ1-2	NA	CAIGQNYGYTF
NA	TRBV4-1	TRBJ1-6	NA	CASSQDGRSNSPLHF
TRBD1	TRBV18	TRBJ2-7	NA	CATNAGTGTYYEQYF
NA	TRBV27	TRBJ1-1	NA	CASSSGGMGTEAFF
NA	TRBV30	TRBJ2-1	NA	CAWTPGWGEQFF
NA	TRBV9	TRBJ1-3	NA	CASSGEYSGNTIYF
TRBD1	TRBV7-2	TRBJ1-2	NA	CASSLVRGHGYTF
NA	TRBV4-2	TRBJ1-6	NA	CASSQVEGPDNSPLHF
NA	TRBV5-1	TRBJ2-2	NA	CASSSQLPGQGETGELFF
NA	TRBV5-1	TRBJ2-1	NA	CASSLSVEQFF
NA	TRBV12-5	TRBJ2-2	NA	CASGKGGAPGELFF